This TCR beta chain appears in the sequencing data of a study of molecular identifiers for immune sequencing clone quantification (dated by TCRdb to 2016 to 2018). Broadly, across the study: For a replicate experiment, the RNA from either approximately 20,000 or 100,000 naive CD8 T cells was divided into five aliquots, and four of those aliquots went on to sequencing. CD8 T cells were used in a methods study to benchmark molecular-identifier clustering-based TCR repertoire sequencing (MIDCIRS) and TCR RNA copy counting.

Results the study describes overall, beyond this receptor: The sizes of highly expanded clones could end up underestimated when identical TCR molecules share a barcode. When barcode sub-clustering was omitted, TCR diversity was inflated by chimeric consensus sequences, with chimeras reaching as high as 47%. The naive libraries included spiked-in Jurkat TCR RNA (over nine copies' worth), and this RNA is not part of the donor repertoire. Even against a background of about a million naive CD8 T cells, spiked-in Jurkat TCR RNA amounting to a single cell's worth was reported to be detectable. In CMV-specific effector cells, clones with more than 20 RNA copies accounted for over 97% of molecules, whereas in naive cells such clones accounted for under 1%. Modeling indicated 2.5 to 3 TCR RNA copies recovered per cell, compared with around 11 by digital PCR, which implies a capture efficiency of about 27%.

Library preparation used PCR. The data were produced on an Illumina HiSeq 4000. Bulk TCR libraries were made following a previously described method, with the TCR primers given in Table S5. Total RNA was purified with the Qiagen AllPrep DNA/RNA kit. Before analysis, reads from multiple sequencing runs of one library were combined. In the authors' own workflow: Reads were retained only if the reads had an exact TCR constant sequence, and the retained reads were trimmed to 150 nt and grouped according to their 12-nt molecular barcodes. Reads within each barcode group were sub-clustered using a 15% Levenshtein threshold, and quality-weighted consensus sequences were constructed for each RNA molecule. Non-functional sequences were excluded, and lower-count sequences lying one edit away from another sequence were also excluded. Based on a fit of two negative binomial distributions, barcode sub-clusters having less than 20% of the maximum read count were discarded. TCRdb applied fastp at Q25 and MiXCR to the public reads, then kept only in-frame beta chains. Entries that share a CDR3 protein sequence are merged under the most common genes and DNA. The V and J calls were determined by TCRdb, not by the authors. The sample data list just under 65,000 distinct CDR3 sequences, and around a sixth of these were observed just once. Jointly, the top ten make up 1.5% of the sample.

Libraries of naive CD8 T cells were built from approximately 20,000 to 1,000,000 sorted cells, with 10%, 30% or 50% of the purified RNA used. Naive CD8 T cells were FACS-sorted as CD8+CD4-CCR7+CD45RA+ on a BD FACSAria II into RLT Plus buffer. Detection sensitivity was tested by spiking Jurkat RNA equal to roughly ten TCR copies' worth into samples containing about 17,000-1,000,000 naive CD8 T cells. Enrichment of CD8 T cells was done with RosetteSep CD8+ T Cell Enrichment Cocktail plus Ficoll-Paque, and ACK red cell lysis came afterward. There are 13 amino acids in the CDR3, from cysteine to phenylalanine inclusive. The sequence is cut down to CDR3 DNA, 39 bases in frame from base 1. V gives up 5 bases and J gives up 4 bases, and the segment between their germline ends measures 12 bases. The germline V gene (reference sequence) gives CDR1 as MNHEY and CDR2 as SMNVEV. As concerns this clonotype: Its antigen specificity is not known. No clone much larger than this one lies a single base away; base qualities are absent.

Sample: naive CD8+ T cells from blood, with Jurkat cell RNA spiked in. This sample's cell subset or site label indicates: FACS-sorted CD8+CD4-CCR7+CD45RA+ naive T cells. The sequence was obtained from a human donor in good health. Some libraries in this study had Jurkat cell RNA spiked in. The chain was built from TRBV27 and TRBJ2-7; TRBD2 is a possible D gene, resting on 6 matching bases. The sequenced DNA: TGTGCCAGCAGTCCGTCGGGAGTTTACGAGCAGTACTTC. Its protein is CASSPSGVYEQYF.